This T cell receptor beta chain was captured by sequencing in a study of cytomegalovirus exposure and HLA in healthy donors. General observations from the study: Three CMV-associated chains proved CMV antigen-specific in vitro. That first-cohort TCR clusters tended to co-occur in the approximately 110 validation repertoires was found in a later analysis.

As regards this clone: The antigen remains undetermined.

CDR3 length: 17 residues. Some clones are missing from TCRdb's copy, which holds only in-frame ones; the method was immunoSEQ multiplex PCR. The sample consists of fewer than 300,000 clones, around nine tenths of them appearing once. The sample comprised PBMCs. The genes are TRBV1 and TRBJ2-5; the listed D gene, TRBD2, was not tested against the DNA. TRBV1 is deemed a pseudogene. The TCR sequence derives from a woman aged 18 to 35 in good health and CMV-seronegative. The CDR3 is CTSSQSWRTGGRKTQYF. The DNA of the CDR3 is TGCACCAGCAGCCAGTCTTGGAGGACGGGAGGCAGGAAGACCCAGTACTTC.